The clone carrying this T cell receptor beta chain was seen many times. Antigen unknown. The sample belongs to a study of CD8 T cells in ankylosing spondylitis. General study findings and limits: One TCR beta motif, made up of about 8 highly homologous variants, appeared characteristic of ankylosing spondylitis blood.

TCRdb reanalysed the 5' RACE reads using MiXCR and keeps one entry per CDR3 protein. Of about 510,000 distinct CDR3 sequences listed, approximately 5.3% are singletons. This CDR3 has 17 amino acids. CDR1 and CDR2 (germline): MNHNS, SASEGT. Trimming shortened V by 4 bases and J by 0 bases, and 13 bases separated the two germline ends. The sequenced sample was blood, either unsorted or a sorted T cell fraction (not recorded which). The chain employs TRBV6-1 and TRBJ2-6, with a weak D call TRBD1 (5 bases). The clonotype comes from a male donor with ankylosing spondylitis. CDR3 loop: CASSGWGGSSGANVLTF. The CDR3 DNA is TGTGCCAGCAGTGGATGGGGCGGAAGCTCTGGGGCCAACGTCCTGACTTTC.